This entry lists 2 T cell receptor beta chains sequenced from one sample in a study of blood T cells in healthy people across ages. A second PCR, run for roughly 6 to 11 cycles, used a sample-barcoded 5' primer plus a J-beta primer mix. TCRdb processed the 5' RACE reads anew with MiXCR; each CDR3 protein has one entry. The sample holds about 1.6 million distinct CDR3 sequences, about 31% seen once. Sequencing was done on a sample of blood. These receptors were collected from a woman in her 30s in good health.

V gene TRBV5-1 combines with J gene TRBJ2-1, with D unclear. The V and J ends lost 4 bases and 15 bases respectively, with 17 bases between them. The germline CDR1 and CDR2 sequences are SGHRS and YFSETQ. The CDR3 totals 12 residues. As DNA, the CDR3 is TGCGCCAGCAGCGACCCGGGCGACTTGACGTTCTTC. It translates to CASSDPGDLTFF.

This rearrangement joins TRBV7-9 to TRBJ1-2; D is perhaps TRBD1 (6 bases). V was pared by 5 bases and J by 0 bases, with 19 bases between. The CDR3 spans 17 residues. The germline CDR1 and CDR2 sequences are SEHNR and FQNEAQ (reference sequence). The CDR3: CASSLIRGSGANYGYTF. DNA for the CDR3: TGTGCCAGCAGCCTAATCAGGGGCTCGGGGGCTAACTATGGCTACACCTTC.